The 13 T cell receptor beta chains listed next were all sequenced from one sample in a study of OX40 agonist ivuxolimab in advanced cancers. Only in-frame clones appear in the TCRdb table, and some are missing; sequencing was by immunoSEQ multiplex PCR. The sample contains around 25,000 clones, 83% of which appear only once. Sequences were derived from CD4+ or CD8+ T cells sorted from blood, sampled in a trial of the OX40 agonist ivuxolimab. These TCRs come from an adult with an advanced solid tumor such as melanoma, head and neck, liver or kidney cancer.

This chain links TRBV9 with TRBJ2-5, with 7 bases that match TRBD1. Germline V CDR1 and CDR2: SGDLS, YYNGEE. Trimming at V came to 3 bases and at J to 0 bases, leaving 5 bases not matched to a gene. The CDR3 is 15 amino acids. The CDR3 reads CASSAPGQYQETQYF. In DNA, the CDR3 is TGTGCCAGCAGCGCCCCGGGACAGTACCAAGAGACCCAGTACTTC.

The rearrangement uses TRBV5-4 and TRBJ1-5; TRBD1 matches 10 bases. CDR3 size: 15 residues. Germline CDR1 reads SGHNT; CDR2 reads YYREEE (reference sequence). The V segment lost 4 bases and the J segment 7 bases; nucleotides outside the gene matches: 8. The CDR3 sequence: CASSPDRGQNQPQHF. CDR3 DNA: TGTGCCAGCAGCCCTGACAGGGGGCAGAACCAGCCCCAGCATTTT.

The V gene is TRBV30, the J gene TRBJ2-1; 11 positions match TRBD2. The germline V gene has CDR1 GTSNPN and CDR2 SVGIG (reference sequence). V gave up 1 base and J gave up 6 bases; unmatched junction bases: 2. The CDR3 extends over 14 amino acids. CDR3 in DNA: TGTGCCTGGAGTGGTAGCGGGGGGGGCAATGAGCAGTTCTTC. Translation gives CAWSGSGGGNEQFF.

The chain links TRBV18 to TRBJ1-5, with a tentative D call TRBD1 (6 bases). In germline, CDR1 is KGHSH, CDR2 LQKENI. There are 19 residues in the CDR3. V lost 2 bases to trimming and J lost 0 bases, with 20 bases between them. CDR3 residues: CASSPGGFSRDNSNQPQHF. Here the CDR3 DNA reads TGTGCCAGCTCACCAGGTGGTTTTAGCAGGGACAATAGCAATCAGCCCCAGCATTTT.

This clone has a single count. This rearrangement joins TRBV15 to TRBJ2-6; 9 nucleotides match TRBD1. The CDR3 runs to 18 residues. Trimming took 5 bases from V and 4 from J; bases not matched to a gene: 12. Germline loops: CDR1 LNHNV, CDR2 YYDKDF (reference sequence). The CDR3 here is CATSPIPDRGTGANVLTF. DNA for the CDR3: TGTGCCACCAGCCCGATCCCAGACAGGGGGACAGGGGCCAACGTCCTGACTTTC.

V is TRBV10-2 and J is TRBJ1-5, with D uncertain. This CDR3 comprises 13 residues. Germline V CDR1 and CDR2: WSHSY, SAAADI. Trimming removed 5 bases from V and 4 bases from J, with 9 bases in between. The CDR3 sequence is CASSKGINQPQHF. Written as DNA, the CDR3 is TGCGCCAGCAGTAAAGGGATTAATCAGCCCCAGCATTTT.

This CDR3 reads CASRPGDGDKPNYGYTF. CDR3 DNA sequence: TGTGCCAGCAGACCCGGTGATGGGGACAAACCTAACTATGGCTACACCTTC. The chain couples TRBV5-4 to TRBJ1-2; D perhaps matches TRBD1 (6 bases). The CDR3 is 17 amino acids. Trimming removed 5 bases at V and 0 bases at J, with 20 bases between. From germline, CDR1 is SGHNT and CDR2 YYREEE (reference sequence).

This clone has only one observation. This rearrangement joins TRBV19 to TRBJ2-2; D gene unclear. V lost 10 bases and J lost 0, with 9 bases in between. Germline assignment: CDR1 LNHDA and CDR2 SQIVND (reference sequence). The CDR3 has 13 residues. The CDR3 loop is CATVAANTGELFF. The CDR3, as DNA: TGTGCCACCGTAGCAGCGAACACCGGGGAGCTGTTTTTT.

This rearrangement joins TRBV9 to TRBJ1-3; no clear D gene. V gave up 0 bases and J gave up 3 bases, with 10 bases separating them. The CDR3 contains 15 residues. Germline CDR1 reads SGDLS; CDR2 reads YYNGEE. CDR3 DNA sequence: TGTGCCAGCAGCGTAGGGGCCCTTCTTGGAAACACCATATATTTT. It is translated as CASSVGALLGNTIYF.

The V gene is TRBV27, the J gene TRBJ2-1; 7 positions match TRBD1. The CDR3 totals 12 residues. Losses at the gene ends were 2 bases for V and 12 bases for J; bases not matched to a gene: 4. Per germline, CDR1 MNHEY and CDR2 SMNVEV (reference sequence). The CDR3 DNA is TGTGCCAGCAGTTTAGGGTGGGACAGGCAGTTCTTC. Translation gives CASSLGWDRQFF.

V and J are TRBV29-1 and TRBJ1-1; D perhaps matches TRBD1 (5 bases). CDR1 is SQVTM and CDR2 is ANQGSEA in the germline V gene. The CDR3 is 12 residues long. V lost 7 bases to trimming and J lost 1 base, with 10 bases between them. The DNA for the CDR3 is TGCAGCGCCGGACACTGGAACACTGAAGCTTTCTTT. Its protein product is CSAGHWNTEAFF.

The chain is built from TRBV25-1 and TRBJ2-3, with TRBD1 matching over 7 bases. The CDR3 is 15 residues long. The germline gives CDR1 MGHDK, CDR2 SYGVNS. The ends lost 1 base at V and 1 base at J; junction bases unmatched: 2. CDR3 sequence (DNA): TGTGCCAGCAGTGAATGGGACAGTCGCACAGATACGCAGTATTTT. It is translated as CASSEWDSRTDTQYF.

The chain combines TRBV18 with TRBJ1-2; D not certain. Germline V gene sequence: CDR1 KGHSH, CDR2 LQKENI. Deletions cut 7 bases from V and 7 bases from J, with 13 bases between. This CDR3 has 12 residues. The CDR3 loop reads CASFTDFGGYTF. The CDR3 nucleotides are TGTGCCAGCTTCACCGATTTTGGTGGCTACACCTTC.